The rows below give T cell receptor beta chains drawn from one sample of a study of technical replicates of blood from a handful of donors. Sequencing was performed with immunoSEQ multiplex PCR; in TCRdb, only in-frame clones are kept and a portion is missing. The sample holds some 56,000 clones, 90% to 95% seen once. Sequenced sample: PBMCs. Receptors originate from a human donor in good health. Some clones in this sample may be carry-over from other donors' samples. CDR3s include the opening cysteine and the closing phenylalanine or tryptophan. The D gene is left open where the match is weak. Size values are once, few and many counts, or a class for expanded clones, and some rows have none.

>TRBV5-1|TRBJ1-2|NA|NA
CASSLSPTVPYGYTF
TGCGCCAGCAGCTTGTCCCCGACAGTACCCTATGGCTACACCTTC
>TRBV10-3|TRBJ2-1|NA|once
CAISEIDNEQFF
TGTGCCATCAGTGAGATCGACAATGAGCAGTTCTTC
>TRBV11-2|TRBJ2-7|NA|NA
CASSLVQGTYEQYF
TGTGCCAGCAGCTTAGTGCAGGGTACCTACGAGCAGTACTTC
>TRBV4-1|TRBJ2-3|NA|NA
CASGGGSRTDTQYF
TGCGCCAGTGGGGGAGGTTCGCGCACAGATACGCAGTATTTT
>TRBV6-5|TRBJ2-5|NA|NA
CASSYKSDDQETQYF
TGTGCCAGCAGTTACAAGTCAGATGATCAAGAGACCCAGTACTTC
>TRBV30|TRBJ2-7|TRBD2|NA
CACQRDSYEQYF
TGTGCCTGTCAGCGGGACTCCTACGAGCAGTACTTC
>TRBV6-5|TRBJ2-3|TRBD1|NA
CASSLGGQDTDTQYF
TGTGCCAGCAGCCTAGGGGGACAGGACACAGATACGCAGTATTTT
>TRBV6-5|TRBJ1-2|TRBD1|once
CASSYSGQRHTF
TGTGCCAGCAGTTACTCGGGACAGAGACACACCTTC
>TRBV27|TRBJ1-2|TRBD1|NA
CASSPTGLYGYTF
TGTGCCAGCAGCCCGACAGGGTTATATGGCTACACCTTC
>TRBV7-9|TRBJ1-3|TRBD1|NA
CASSLVDRAAGNTIYF
TGTGCCAGCAGCTTAGTAGACAGGGCGGCGGGAAACACCATATATTTT
>TRBV7-6|TRBJ2-5|NA|NA
CASSPVEGQETQYF
TGTGCCAGCAGCCCGGTAGAGGGCCAAGAGACCCAGTACTTC
>TRBV6-5|TRBJ2-5|NA|NA
CASSQWPGRETQYF
TGTGCCAGCAGTCAATGGCCCGGGAGAGAGACCCAGTACTTC
>TRBV7-9|TRBJ2-7|NA|NA
CASSLAQGHEQYF
TGTGCCAGCAGCTTAGCGCAGGGTCACGAGCAGTACTTC
>TRBV7-3|TRBJ2-1|NA|NA
CASSFSPGGPPSSYNEQFF
TGTGCCAGCAGCTTCTCCCCCGGGGGGCCCCCGAGCTCCTACAATGAGCAGTTCTTC
>TRBV29-1|TRBJ1-4|TRBD1|NA
CSVGTGVAEKLFF
TGCAGCGTTGGGACAGGGGTGGCTGAAAAACTGTTTTTT
>TRBV7-8|TRBJ1-4|NA|NA
CASSQEQTNEKLFF
TGTGCCAGCAGCCAAGAACAGACTAATGAAAAACTGTTTTTT
>TRBV5-1|TRBJ2-6|TRBD2|NA
CASSLGSSGNPGGANVLTF
TGCGCCAGCAGCTTGGGGTCTAGCGGGAATCCTGGTGGGGCCAACGTCCTGACTTTC
>TRBV18|TRBJ2-7|TRBD2|NA
CASSPSGAGGYEQYF
TGTGCCAGCTCACCGTCCGGTGCGGGGGGCTACGAGCAGTACTTC
>TRBV5-5|TRBJ1-1|NA|NA
CASSLEAVNTEAFF
TGTGCCAGCAGCTTGGAGGCGGTGAACACTGAAGCTTTCTTT
>TRBV30|TRBJ2-7|NA|NA
CAWSPAGIYKTYEQYF
TGTGCCTGGAGCCCGGCAGGGATCTACAAGACCTACGAGCAGTACTTC
>TRBV13|TRBJ2-7|TRBD2|NA
CASSARTSGIVAYEQYF
TGTGCCAGCAGCGCGCGGACTAGCGGGATCGTGGCCTACGAGCAGTACTTC
>TRBV6-1|TRBJ1-5|NA|NA
CASKYSQQPQHF
TGTGCCAGCAAGTACAGCCAACAGCCCCAGCATTTT
>TRBV5-4|TRBJ1-1|NA|NA
CASSLEGVNTEAFF
TGTGCCAGCAGCTTGGAGGGGGTGAACACTGAAGCTTTCTTT
>TRBV14|TRBJ2-5|TRBD1|NA
CASSQLTGGETQYF
TGTGCCAGCAGCCAACTGACAGGGGGGGAGACCCAGTACTTC
>TRBV27|TRBJ2-3|TRBD2|NA
CASSPPASGADTQYF
TGTGCCAGCAGTCCCCCGGCTAGCGGAGCAGATACGCAGTATTTT
>TRBV5-6|TRBJ2-5|NA|NA
CASSRTSRGAFGTQYF
TGTGCCAGCAGCCGTACCTCCCGGGGGGCTTTTGGGACCCAGTACTTC
>TRBV7-6|TRBJ1-4|TRBD1|once
CASSPDRVGKKLFF
TGTGCCAGCAGCCCGGACAGGGTCGGCAAAAAACTGTTTTTT
>TRBV5-6|TRBJ1-5|NA|once
CASSLTGKYSNQPQHF
TGTGCCAGCAGCTTGACAGGAAAATATAGCAATCAGCCCCAGCATTTT
>TRBV29-1|TRBJ1-1|TRBD1|NA
CSVKVGTGAAAEAFF
TGCAGCGTAAAAGTCGGGACAGGGGCGGCGGCTGAAGCTTTCTTT
>TRBV7-2|TRBJ1-1|NA|NA
CASSSQGVHTEAFF
TGTGCCAGCAGCTCCCAGGGTGTGCACACTGAAGCTTTCTTT
>TRBV5-5|TRBJ2-3|TRBD2|NA
CASSLELAGGNTQYF
TGTGCCAGCAGCTTGGAGCTAGCGGGGGGGAATACGCAGTATTTT
>TRBV4-2|TRBJ2-1|TRBD2|NA
CASSQELAGVHYNEQFF
TGTGCCAGCAGCCAAGAGTTAGCGGGAGTGCATTACAATGAGCAGTTCTTC
>TRBV7-2|TRBJ2-7|TRBD2|NA
CASSLPGLASYEQYF
TGTGCCAGCAGCTTACCGGGACTAGCGAGCTACGAGCAGTACTTC
>TRBV2|TRBJ1-2|NA|NA
CASRPGSGGDYGYTF
TGTGCCAGCAGGCCCGGGAGCGGGGGGGACTATGGCTACACCTTC